These T cell receptor beta chains were read from a single sample in a study of OX40 agonist ivuxolimab in advanced cancers. Using immunoSEQ multiplex PCR, the repertoire was profiled, and TCRdb retains in-frame clones only, with some absent. The repertoire holds tens of thousands of clones, around 90% seen once, with 9.5% to 13% in the top ten. This material consisted of CD4+ or CD8+ T cells sorted from blood, taken in a trial of the OX40 agonist ivuxolimab. These receptors came from an adult with an advanced solid tumor such as melanoma, head and neck, liver or kidney cancer. Each CDR3 is given with its conserved first and last residue. D genes are given only for firm matches. Only part of the rows carry a size: once, few, many, or a class if the clone is expanded.

V	size	D	J	length	CDR3	DNA
TRBV11-2	NA	TRBD2	TRBJ2-3	14	CASSPRERPDTQYF	TGTGCCAGCAGTCCGCGGGAGCGGCCAGATACGCAGTATTTT
TRBV18	NA	NA	TRBJ2-3	12	CASSPPSDTQYF	TGTGCCAGCTCACCTCCATCAGATACGCAGTATTTT
TRBV13	NA	NA	TRBJ1-1	14	CASSLGHANTEAFF	TGTGCCAGCAGCCTAGGCCATGCGAACACTGAAGCTTTCTTT
TRBV5-1	NA	NA	TRBJ2-5	13	CASSLNLFETQYF	TGCGCCAGCAGCTTGAACCTTTTCGAGACCCAGTACTTC
TRBV5-5	NA	NA	TRBJ2-2	14	CASSLGPNTGELFF	TGTGCCAGCAGCTTGGGGCCGAACACCGGGGAGCTGTTTTTT
TRBV18	once	NA	TRBJ2-1	15	CASSPELGGFNEQFF	TGTGCCAGCTCACCAGAATTAGGAGGCTTTAATGAGCAGTTCTTC
TRBV6-5	NA	NA	TRBJ2-3	13	CASSTRATDTQYF	TGTGCCAGCAGTACCAGGGCCACAGATACGCAGTATTTT
TRBV19	NA	NA	TRBJ2-7	13	CASSPGQSYEQYF	TGTGCCAGTAGTCCAGGACAGTCCTACGAGCAGTACTTC
TRBV19	NA	NA	TRBJ2-1	14	CASSLSGVYNEQFF	TGTGCCAGTAGTTTAAGCGGCGTGTACAATGAGCAGTTCTTC
TRBV9	NA	NA	TRBJ2-7	15	CASSVESGIKGEQYF	TGTGCCAGCAGCGTAGAATCGGGGATTAAGGGCGAGCAGTACTTC
TRBV16	NA	NA	TRBJ2-7	18	CASTSLTEVFDIRDEQYF	TGTGCCAGCACCTCCCTTACGGAAGTTTTCGACATAAGGGACGAGCAGTACTTC
TRBV27	NA	TRBD1	TRBJ1-1	14	CASSPQGQGTEAFF	TGTGCCAGCAGTCCCCAGGGACAGGGCACTGAAGCTTTCTTT
TRBV5-6	NA	NA	TRBJ2-7	13	CASSHSSSYEQYF	TGTGCCAGCAGCCACAGCAGCTCCTACGAGCAGTACTTC
TRBV27	NA	NA	TRBJ2-1	13	CASSLAAGREQFF	TGTGCCAGCAGTTTAGCCGCTGGACGCGAGCAGTTCTTC
TRBV10-3	NA	TRBD2	TRBJ2-5	14	CATTRLAGQETQYF	TGTGCCACAACTCGACTAGCGGGGCAAGAGACCCAGTACTTC
TRBV4-1	NA	NA	TRBJ2-7	14	CASSQDNLLGEQYF	TGCGCCAGCAGCCAAGATAACTTGCTCGGCGAGCAGTACTTC
TRBV27	NA	TRBD2	TRBJ2-1	14	CASSFGLADNEQFF	TGTGCCAGCAGTTTTGGACTAGCGGACAATGAGCAGTTCTTC
TRBV7-6	few	NA	TRBJ2-7	15	CASSTHSGTSYEQYF	TGTGCCAGCAGCACACACTCCGGGACATCCTACGAGCAGTACTTC
TRBV7-6	NA	NA	TRBJ2-1	11	CASRSQGEQFF	TGTGCCAGCAGGTCGCAGGGGGAGCAGTTCTTC
TRBV7-3	NA	NA	TRBJ1-1	14	CASSITGYDSEAFF	TGTGCCAGCAGCATTACAGGCTATGACAGTGAAGCTTTCTTT
TRBV29-1	NA	TRBD1	TRBJ1-2	13	CSVVDRGNYGYTF	TGCAGCGTCGTCGACAGGGGTAACTATGGCTACACCTTC
TRBV2	NA	NA	TRBJ2-7	16	CASSEAGQTGSYEQYF	TGTGCCAGCAGTGAAGCGGGCCAGACTGGATCCTACGAGCAGTACTTC
TRBV11-2	few	NA	TRBJ2-1	11	CASSLESEQFF	TGTGCCAGCAGCTTAGAATCTGAGCAGTTCTTC
TRBV27	NA	NA	TRBJ2-1	14	CASSFPGPSKEQFF	TGTGCCAGCAGTTTCCCGGGGCCCTCGAAAGAGCAGTTCTTC
TRBV19	NA	NA	TRBJ2-5	12	CASSARMETQYF	TGTGCCAGTAGTGCCCGCATGGAGACCCAGTACTTC
TRBV2	NA	TRBD1	TRBJ1-4	14	CASRGGRSNEKLFF	TGTGCCAGCAGAGGGGGCAGATCTAATGAAAAACTGTTTTTT
TRBV7-9	NA	NA	TRBJ2-7	16	CASSSQGGAGTYEQYF	TGTGCCAGCAGCTCCCAGGGGGGAGCGGGTACCTACGAGCAGTACTTC
TRBV7-7	NA	TRBD1	TRBJ2-1	16	CASSLDGTGGLNEQFF	TGTGCCAGCAGCTTAGATGGGACAGGGGGCTTAAATGAGCAGTTCTTC
TRBV29-1	NA	TRBD2	TRBJ2-2	16	CSVSGVAGSNTGELFF	TGCAGCGTCTCCGGGGTAGCGGGATCGAACACCGGGGAGCTGTTTTTT
TRBV7-9	NA	TRBD1	TRBJ1-5	12	CASSRTGEPQHF	TGTGCCAGCAGCCGTACAGGGGAGCCCCAGCATTTT
TRBV30	few	TRBD1	TRBJ1-1	14	CAWSADRGWTEAFF	TGTGCCTGGAGTGCGGACAGGGGTTGGACTGAAGCTTTCTTT
TRBV19	once	NA	TRBJ2-7	14	CASSSGTAEYEQYF	TGTGCCAGTAGCTCCGGGACTGCCGAATACGAGCAGTACTTC
TRBV7-6	NA	NA	TRBJ2-7	15	CASSLDAGLSYEQYF	TGTGCCAGCAGCTTAGACGCAGGCCTCTCCTACGAGCAGTACTTC